A single sample gave rise to the 24 T cell receptor beta chains below, sequenced in a study of blood T cell repertoires in COVID-19. Clones were read by immunoSEQ multiplex PCR, and TCRdb kept only the in-frame ones, dropping some. The profile shows approximately 190,000 clones, approximately 81% of them singletons. What was sequenced was peripheral blood. Receptors were obtained from a human donor in a cohort sampled during active COVID-19.

In the case of this clone: The same CDR3 arises from other DNA sequences in this sample as well. This sequence joins TRBV7-2 and TRBJ1-3; D unresolved. Germline CDR1 SGHTA, CDR2 FQGNSA. The V gene lost 0 bases and the J gene lost 3 bases, with 3 bases spanning the gap. The CDR3 runs to 13 residues. This CDR3 is CASSLASGNTIYF. The CDR3 coding sequence is TGTGCCAGCAGCTTAGCGAGTGGAAACACCATATATTTT.

Concerning this clone itself: At the DNA level, this CDR3 is encoded by other sequences in the same sample as well. J is TRBJ1-1 and V is TRBV11-3, with unresolved D. Germline V gene lookup returns CDR1 SGHNT and CDR2 YENEEA. This CDR3 contains 14 residues. Trimming stripped 0 bases from V and 0 bases from J, with 5 bases between. The CDR3 bases are TGTGCCAGCAGCTTAGATTCTGTGAACACTGAAGCTTTCTTT. Its protein is CASSLDSVNTEAFF.

This rearrangement joins TRBV18 to TRBJ2-1; 12 bases are shared with TRBD2. Germline V gives CDR1 KGHSH, CDR2 LQKENI. Losses at the gene ends were 3 bases for V and 8 bases for J; bases not matched to a gene: 11. The CDR3 is 17 amino acids. In DNA form, the CDR3 reads TGTGCCAGCTCACCCCCTAATCGACTAGCGGGAGTGGATGAGCAGTTCTTC. Amino acid sequence: CASSPPNRLAGVDEQFF.

This chain joins TRBV7-9 and TRBJ2-3; D gene ambiguous. Germline V gene sequence: CDR1 SEHNR, CDR2 FQNEAQ (reference sequence). CDR3 length equals 13 residues. Trimming took off 2 bases at V and 4 bases at J, with 7 bases between the two ends. The CDR3: CASSLNNPDTQYF. The CDR3 DNA is TGTGCCAGCAGCTTAAACAACCCAGATACGCAGTATTTT.

The V and J genes are TRBV28 and TRBJ1-5; 7 nucleotides match TRBD1. CDR3 length equals 14 residues. In germline, CDR1 is MDHEN, CDR2 SYDVKM. The J segment lost 3 bases and the V segment lost 3 bases, leaving 2 bases of the junction unmatched. The CDR3 coding sequence is TGTGCCAGCAGTTTGGGACAGACCAATCAGCCCCAGCATTTT. This sequence encodes CASSLGQTNQPQHF.

V usage is TRBV19 and J usage is TRBJ2-1; 11 bases are shared with TRBD2. Per germline, CDR1 LNHDA and CDR2 SQIVND (reference sequence). There are 14 residues in the CDR3. V was clipped by 6 bases and J by 7 bases; unmatched bases: 5. The DNA of the CDR3 is TGTGCCAGTAGCTTTAGCGGGGGGGAGAATGAGCAGTTCTTC. Protein: CASSFSGGENEQFF.

V usage is TRBV7-2 and J usage is TRBJ2-5; D ambiguous. The V and J ends lost 1 base and 1 base respectively, with 4 bases between them. The CDR3 covers 13 residues. Germline CDR1 and CDR2: SGHTA and FQGNSA. The CDR3 here is CASSLVGQETQYF. CDR3 sequence (DNA): TGTGCCAGCAGCTTAGTCGGCCAAGAGACCCAGTACTTC.

The chain recombines TRBV11-2 with TRBJ2-7; TRBD2 matches at 8 bases. V lost 3 bases and J lost 3; bases outside the gene matches: 7. The germline gives CDR1 SGHAT, CDR2 FQNNGV. This CDR3 has 15 residues. CDR3 loop: CASSFAPAGGYEQYV. The CDR3, as DNA: TGTGCCAGCAGCTTCGCCCCCGCGGGGGGCTACGAGCAGTACGTC.

The rearrangement links TRBV4-2 to TRBJ2-1; weak D call: TRBD1 (5 bases). The germline V and J ends were trimmed by 4 bases and 8 bases, with 12 bases remaining between them. Per the germline V gene, CDR1 is LGHNA and CDR2 is YNFKEQ. The CDR3 covers 13 residues. CDR3 sequence (DNA): TGTGCCAGCAGCCTCGTCGGCAGGGATGAGCAGTTCTTC. It specifies CASSLVGRDEQFF.

The chain employs TRBV30 and TRBJ1-5, with D unresolved. This CDR3 comprises 13 residues. Trimming pared 0 bases from V and 5 bases from J, leaving 8 bases between. Germline assignment: CDR1 GTSNPN and CDR2 SVGIG (reference sequence). For the CDR3, the DNA is TGTGCCTGGAGTGTACGGGGAGATCAGCCCCAGCATTTT. Amino acids: CAWSVRGDQPQHF.

This clone appeared a single time. This chain uses TRBV11-3 with TRBJ2-1; no definite D call. This CDR3 is built from 14 residues. CDR1 is SGHNT, CDR2 YENEEA, per germline. With 2 bases removed from V and 5 bases from J, the gap between germline ends came to 10 bases. CDR3 protein: CASSLFGENNEQFF. CDR3 nucleotides: TGTGCCAGCAGCTTATTCGGTGAAAACAATGAGCAGTTCTTC. Drawing the rest from reference TRBV11-3 and TRBJ2-1, the complete variable domain is EAGVVQSPRYKIIEKKQPVAFWCNPISGHNTLYWYLQNLGQGPELLIRYENEEAVDDSQLPKDRFSAERLKGVDSTLKIQPAELGDSAVYLCASSLFGENNEQFFGPGTRLTVL.

This sequence joins TRBV2 and TRBJ2-5, with TRBD1 matching 7 bases. With 6 bases clipped from V and 5 bases from J, the junction kept 6 bases outside the gene matches. This CDR3 is 13 amino acids long. CDR1 is SNHLY, CDR2 FYNNEI, per germline. CDR3 coding DNA: TGTGCCAGCAGGACAGGGTTGGGGGAGACCCAGTACTTC. Residues: CASRTGLGETQYF.

The chain combines TRBV11-2 with TRBJ2-1; TRBD2 aligns across 7 bases. The junction had 14 bases not matched to a gene; V was cut back by 4 bases and J by 5 bases. Germline lookup yields CDR1 SGHAT and CDR2 FQNNGV. The CDR3 extends over 17 amino acids. The CDR3 DNA reads TGTGCCAGCAGCTGGGGGGGTCCCAGGGTCGTTCACAATGAGCAGTTCTTC. The encoded protein is CASSWGGPRVVHNEQFF.

This chain connects TRBV28 to TRBJ1-6, with 8 bases fitting TRBD1. CDR1 and CDR2 (germline): MDHEN, SYDVKM. V trimming: 4 bases; J trimming: 8 bases; junction bases outside the gene matches: 10. This CDR3 contains 16 residues. The CDR3 DNA reads TGTGCCAGCAGTTCAACGAGGACAGGGTGGTATTCACCCCTCCACTTT. Amino acids: CASSSTRTGWYSPLHF.

The rearrangement joins TRBV19 to TRBJ1-1; 8 nucleotides line up with TRBD1. The CDR3 is 14 amino acids. V shed 6 bases, J shed 11 bases, and the junction held 14 bases outside the gene matches. CDR1 and CDR2 from the germline V gene are LNHDA and SQIVND (reference sequence). The CDR3 DNA follows: TGTGCCAGTAGCAGACTAAATGACAGGGGTAACGCTTTCTTT. Its protein is CASSRLNDRGNAFF.

About this clone: In the same sample, other DNA sequences code for this CDR3. The CDR3 reads CASSIRGSSNQPQHF. CDR3 coding DNA: TGTGCCAGTAGTATTCGGGGGTCGAGCAATCAGCCCCAGCATTTT. This chain connects TRBV19 to TRBJ1-5; tentatively, D is TRBD1 (5 bases). From germline, CDR1 is LNHDA and CDR2 SQIVND (reference sequence). The CDR3 is 15 residues long. The V end lost 3 bases, the J end lost 1 base, and 10 bases lay between the germline ends.

This rearrangement joins TRBV20-1 to TRBJ2-5; D is unresolved. Trimming took 2 bases from V and 2 from J, leaving 3 bases between them. Germline V CDR1 and CDR2: DFQATT, SNEGSKA (reference sequence). The CDR3 has 11 residues. The CDR3 is CSARLQETQYF. The DNA for the CDR3 is TGCAGTGCTAGACTGCAAGAGACCCAGTACTTC.

The chain couples TRBV18 to TRBJ2-2; D perhaps matches TRBD1 (6 bases). V shed 6 bases and J shed 7 bases, with 18 bases lying between them. There are 15 residues in the CDR3. CDR1 and CDR2 (germline): KGHSH, LQKENI. CDR3 DNA sequence: TGTGCCAGCTCGCCGGCAGGGGCTAGCCACGGGGAGCTGTTTTTT. Its translation: CASSPAGASHGELFF.

The CDR3 DNA follows: TGTGCCAGCTCACAAGAGGTGAGCTCCTATAATTCACCCCTCCACTTT. Translated: CASSQEVSSYNSPLHF. The J gene is TRBJ1-6, the V gene TRBV18; D unresolved. Germline CDR1 and CDR2: KGHSH and LQKENI. V was pared by 4 bases and J by 0 bases, with 10 bases between. The CDR3 runs to 16 residues. The whole variable domain, filled in from reference TRBV18 and TRBJ1-6, reads NAGVMQNPRHLVRRRGQEARLRCSPMKGHSHVYWYRQLPEEGLKFMVYLQKENIIDESGMPKERFSAEFPKEGPSILRIQQVVRGDSAAYFCASSQEVSSYNSPLHFGNGTRLTVT.

For this clone: Sequence at one end of the junction differs from germline and may be a read error. The gene calls are TRBV30 and TRBJ1-1; D is unresolved. The CDR3 is made up of 13 amino acids. Per germline, CDR1 GTSNPN and CDR2 SVGIG (reference sequence). The CDR3 nucleotides are TGTGCCTGGAGTGTACCCGGATCCGGGGAAGAGAGGTTT. Amino acids: CAWSVPGSGEERF.

This clone was detected only a few times. The CDR3 spells CASRGRQLTNYGYTF. Written as DNA, the CDR3 is TGTGCCAGCAGGGGGCGACAGCTTACTAACTATGGCTACACCTTC. The chain couples TRBV5-8 to TRBJ1-2; a weak D match, TRBD1 (5 bases). Germline V gene lookup returns CDR1 SGHTS and CDR2 YDEGEE. The CDR3 is 15 amino acids. V was pared by 5 bases and J by 0 bases, with 14 bases between.

The chain is built from TRBV7-2 and TRBJ1-2; a weak D match, TRBD1 (6 bases). The CDR3 consists of 16 residues. V lost 3 bases and J lost 5, with 19 bases in between. CDR1 and CDR2 (germline): SGHTA, FQGNSA. The CDR3 coding sequence is TGTGCCAGCAGCTTTACAGGGTACACTGAGACATATGGCTACACCTTC. Translated, it gives CASSFTGYTETYGYTF.

This sequence joins TRBV20-1 and TRBJ1-1; the D gene is possibly TRBD1 (5 bases). CDR1 and CDR2 from the germline V gene are DFQATT and SNEGSKA (reference sequence). V lost 3 bases, J lost 0 bases, and 14 bases lay in between. The CDR3 is 15 residues long. DNA for the CDR3: TGCAGTGCTAGTATTCAGGGCTCCATGAACACTGAAGCTTTCTTT. Protein: CSASIQGSMNTEAFF.

The sample holds one count of this clone. The chain couples TRBV28 to TRBJ1-2, with 9 positions matching TRBD1. The CDR3 is 14 residues long. The germline V gene encodes CDR1 MDHEN and CDR2 SYDVKM. Unmatched junction bases numbered 6, after V lost 3 bases and J lost 7 bases. Here the CDR3 reads CASSLGDRAFGYTF. The CDR3, as DNA: TGTGCCAGCAGTTTGGGGGACAGGGCCTTTGGCTACACCTTC.